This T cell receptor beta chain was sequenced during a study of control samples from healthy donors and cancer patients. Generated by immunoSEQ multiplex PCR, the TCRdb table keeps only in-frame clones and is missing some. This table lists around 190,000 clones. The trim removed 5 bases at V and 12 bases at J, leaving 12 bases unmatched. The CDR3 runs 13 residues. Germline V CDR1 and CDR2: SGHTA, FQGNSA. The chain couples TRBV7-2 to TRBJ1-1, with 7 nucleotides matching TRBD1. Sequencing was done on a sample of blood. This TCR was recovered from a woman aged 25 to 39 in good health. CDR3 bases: TGTGCCAGCAGCGCCCGACAGGGACCTTGGCCTTTCTTT. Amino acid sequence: CASSARQGPWPFF.